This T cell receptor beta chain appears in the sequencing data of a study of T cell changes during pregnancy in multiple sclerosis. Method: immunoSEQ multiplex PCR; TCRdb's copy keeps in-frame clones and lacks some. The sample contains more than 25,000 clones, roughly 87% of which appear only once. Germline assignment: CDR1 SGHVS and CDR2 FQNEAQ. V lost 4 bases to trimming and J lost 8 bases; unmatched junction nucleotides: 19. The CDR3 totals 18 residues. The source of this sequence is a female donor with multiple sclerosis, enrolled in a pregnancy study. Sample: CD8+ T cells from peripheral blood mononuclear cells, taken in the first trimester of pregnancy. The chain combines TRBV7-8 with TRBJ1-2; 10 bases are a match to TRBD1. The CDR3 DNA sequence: TGTGCCAGCAGCTCGTTCCGGGACAGGGGTACCTCGGAGAGGGGCTACACCTTC. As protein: CASSSFRDRGTSERGYTF.